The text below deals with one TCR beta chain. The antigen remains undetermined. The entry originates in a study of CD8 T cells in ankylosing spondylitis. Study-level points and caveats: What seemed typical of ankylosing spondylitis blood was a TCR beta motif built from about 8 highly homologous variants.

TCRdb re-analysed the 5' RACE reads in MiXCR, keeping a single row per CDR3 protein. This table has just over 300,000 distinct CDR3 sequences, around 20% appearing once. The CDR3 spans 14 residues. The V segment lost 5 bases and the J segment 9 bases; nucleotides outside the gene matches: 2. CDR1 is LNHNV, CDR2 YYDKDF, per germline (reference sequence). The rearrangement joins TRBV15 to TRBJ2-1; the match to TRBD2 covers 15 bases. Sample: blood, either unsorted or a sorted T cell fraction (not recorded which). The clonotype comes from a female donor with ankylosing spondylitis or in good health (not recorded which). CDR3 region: CATSWGLAGGEQFF. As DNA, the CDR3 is TGTGCCACCAGCTGGGGACTAGCGGGAGGTGAGCAGTTCTTC.